Shown below are 22 T cell receptor beta chains from a single sample sequenced in a study of glioma-infiltrating T cells. The iRepertoire nested amplicon-rescue multiplex PCR amplified TCR alpha and beta CDR3s from RNA. TCRdb redid the calling of the multiplex PCR reads with MiXCR, one entry per CDR3 protein. The table lists about 140,000 distinct CDR3 sequences, more than 35% of them singletons, with more than 15% in the top ten. Material: glioma tissue, nonneoplastic brain tissue, or PBMCs (not recorded which). The receptors here all came from a human donor with low-grade glioma or glioblastoma, undergoing nonglioma brain surgery, or in good health (not recorded which).

The chain has TRBV6-1 and TRBJ2-7; tentative D call: TRBD2 (6 bases). Per the germline V gene, CDR1 is MNHNS and CDR2 is SASEGT. CDR3 length: 13 residues. The V end was cut by 6 bases, the J end by 0 bases, with 9 bases between. DNA for the CDR3: TGTGCCAGCAGCTACGGGGGCTCCTACGAGCAGTACTTC. Its translation is CASSYGGSYEQYF.

This clonotype was found a few times. The chain combines TRBV2 with TRBJ2-1; TRBD2 aligns across 9 bases. V lost 8 bases to trimming and J lost 6 bases; unmatched junction nucleotides: 11. The CDR3 has 15 residues. The V gene's germline CDR1 is SNHLY and CDR2 FYNNEI. The CDR3 nucleotides are TGTGCCAGCTCAACGCAAGGCGGGGGGGCCAATGAGCAGTTCTTC. It specifies CASSTQGGGANEQFF.

DNA for the CDR3: TGCAGCGTCCCCGGGGCCGCAGATACGCAGTATTTT. Its translation is CSVPGAADTQYF. The chain joins TRBV29-1 to TRBJ2-3; D may correspond to TRBD1 or TRBD2 (5 bases each). CDR1 SQVTM and CDR2 ANQGSEA come from the germline V gene. The CDR3 has 12 amino acids. Trimming removed 6 bases from V and 4 bases from J, with 11 bases in between.

The chain recombines TRBV6-2 or TRBV6-3 with TRBJ1-2; a weak D match, TRBD1 (6 bases). Germline V gives CDR1 MNHEY, CDR2 SVGEGT. The CDR3 totals 14 residues. Trimming removed 2 bases at V and 4 bases at J, with 11 bases between. CDR3 region: CASSYRGHLYGYTF. Written as DNA, the CDR3 is TGTGCCAGCAGTTACCGGGGACACCTCTATGGCTACACCTTC.

This chain uses TRBV7-2 with TRBJ1-1, with D possibly TRBD1 on 6 matching bases. Looked up from germline, CDR1 is SGHTA and CDR2 is FQGNSA. The CDR3 runs to 16 residues. Between the trimmed V and J ends, which lost 4 bases and 0 bases, there was a span of 15 bases. The CDR3 here is CASSSRTAPMNTEAFF. The CDR3 bases are TGTGCCAGCAGCTCCCGGACAGCCCCGATGAACACTGAAGCTTTCTTT.

This clonotype has more than one count but fewer than ten. This chain connects TRBV12-3 or TRBV12-4 to TRBJ2-5; D remains ambiguous. Trimming took off 6 bases at V and 4 bases at J, with 12 bases between the two ends. The CDR3 is 13 residues long. CDR3 in amino acids: CASSLGDGETQYF. The CDR3 nucleotides are TGTGCCAGCAGCCTAGGAGACGGAGAGACCCAGTACTTC.

V and J are TRBV20-1 and TRBJ2-1, with 11 positions matching TRBD2. Trimming at V came to 5 bases and at J to 9 bases, leaving 12 bases not matched to a gene. The CDR3 has 15 amino acids. Looked up from germline, CDR1 is DFQATT and CDR2 is SNEGSKA (reference sequence). CDR3 sequence: CSAPRGSGRGSEQFF. The DNA for the CDR3 is TGCAGTGCTCCTCGCGGTAGCGGGAGGGGGAGTGAGCAGTTCTTC.

This sequence joins TRBV12-5 and TRBJ2-3; D might be TRBD2 (6 bases). CDR1 and CDR2 (germline): LGHNT, FRNRAP. Deletions cut 5 bases from V and 5 bases from J, with 32 bases between. The CDR3 length is 20 residues. The CDR3 nucleotides are TGTGCTAGTGGTCCCTCAAGCCCCGAGGGGAGGAGGGCCACCGTAGATACGCAGTATTTT. Translating it yields CASGPSSPEGRRATVDTQYF.

The J gene is TRBJ2-3, the V gene TRBV7-2; 9 positions match TRBD1. The J segment lost 6 bases and the V segment lost 4 bases, leaving 8 bases of the junction unmatched. There are 15 residues in the CDR3. Germline-derived CDR1 and CDR2 are SGHTA and FQGNSA. The CDR3 here is CASSSPGTGRDTQYF. The CDR3 DNA follows: TGTGCCAGCAGCTCCCCGGGGACAGGGCGTGATACGCAGTATTTT.

A note on this clonotype: A much larger clone is a single base away; this may be a read error. The J gene is TRBJ1-6, the V gene TRBV6-5, with 9 bases identical to TRBD1. The CDR3 sequence is 15 residues long. Germline loops: CDR1 MNHEY, CDR2 SVGAGI. The CDR3 sequence: CASSYLGQGNSPLQF. The CDR3, as DNA: TGTGCCAGCAGTTACCTGGGACAGGGAAATTCACCCCTCCAATTT.

This clonotype was counted many times. The chain employs TRBV20-1 and TRBJ1-1, with 8 bases fitting TRBD1. From germline, CDR1 is DFQATT and CDR2 SNEGSKA (reference sequence). This CDR3 spans 14 amino acids. J lost 1 base, V lost 3 bases, and 4 bases had no gene match. CDR3 amino acids: CSASPRGRNTEAFF. CDR3 nucleotide sequence: TGCAGTGCTAGCCCCAGGGGGCGGAACACTGAAGCTTTCTTT.

The CDR3 loop reads CASSESTIWGYTF. CDR3 nucleotides: TGTGCCAGCAGTGAATCAACCATATGGGGCTACACCTTC. V and J are TRBV25-1 and TRBJ1-2; D call uncertain. With 1 base removed from V and 8 bases from J, the gap between germline ends came to 11 bases. This CDR3 is built from 13 residues. Germline V gene lookup returns CDR1 MGHDK and CDR2 SYGVNS.

This clonotype was seen at least ten times. CDR3 coding DNA: TGTGCCAGCAGTCTATTGGAGGGACAGTTCAATCAGCCCCAGCATTTT. Translation: CASSLLEGQFNQPQHF. The rearrangement uses TRBV28 and TRBJ1-5, with 7 nucleotides matching TRBD1. This CDR3 comprises 16 residues. The J segment lost 3 bases and the V segment lost 5 bases, leaving 10 bases of the junction unmatched. CDR1 is MDHEN and CDR2 is SYDVKM in the germline V gene.

The table lists this clonotype with a few counts. The rearrangement uses TRBV20-1 and TRBJ2-1; the D is unclear. CDR1 and CDR2 from the germline V gene are DFQATT and SNEGSKA (reference sequence). The CDR3 length is 15 residues. V lost 0 bases to trimming and J lost 8 bases, with 17 bases between them. CDR3 amino acids: CSARDRVVGSYEQFF. In nucleotides, the CDR3 is TGCAGTGCTAGAGATAGGGTCGTTGGCAGCTATGAGCAGTTCTTC.

The chain is built from TRBV6-1 and TRBJ2-3; 13 bases are a match to TRBD2. V was clipped by 5 bases and J by 2 bases; unmatched bases: 7. CDR1 is MNHNS and CDR2 is SASEGT in the germline V gene. The CDR3 extends over 17 amino acids. The CDR3 DNA reads TGTGCCAGCAGTTCCGGGACTAGCGGGGCATCCACAGATACGCAGTATTTT. Protein product: CASSSGTSGASTDTQYF.

Many counts were recorded for this clonotype. The chain couples TRBV20-1 to TRBJ2-3; 14 bases are shared with TRBD2. Germline V gene sequence: CDR1 DFQATT, CDR2 SNEGSKA (reference sequence). V was pared by 4 bases and J by 4 bases, with 13 bases of the junction left unmatched. This CDR3 is built from 18 residues. The DNA for the CDR3 is TGCAGTGCTATGAAACCGGGACTAGCGGGAGAGGGGGCAGATACGCAGTATTTT. It is translated as CSAMKPGLAGEGADTQYF.

The chain links TRBV20-1 to TRBJ1-2; D is uncertain. Trimming took 3 bases from V and 4 from J, leaving 9 bases between them. This CDR3 is 12 amino acids long. CDR1 and CDR2 from the germline V gene are DFQATT and SNEGSKA (reference sequence). CDR3 DNA: TGCAGTGCTAGGGAGGAGCTCTATGGCTACACCTTC. Its protein is CSAREELYGYTF.

The sample holds a few counts of this clonotype. This sequence joins TRBV7-2 and TRBJ2-5; 13 bases line up with TRBD2. CDR1 and CDR2 (germline): SGHTA, FQGNSA. CDR3 size: 15 residues. The trim removed 6 bases at V and 7 bases at J, leaving 8 bases unmatched. The CDR3 loop is CASRPGLAGDLTQYF. The CDR3 nucleotides are TGTGCCAGCAGACCAGGACTAGCGGGAGACTTGACCCAGTACTTC.

This clonotype showed up just a few times. The chain combines TRBV20-1 with TRBJ1-2, with a weak D call TRBD1 (5 bases). The length of the CDR3 is 11 residues. Germline CDR1 reads DFQATT; CDR2 reads SNEGSKA (reference sequence). Trimming took off 4 bases at V and 6 bases at J, with 9 bases between the two ends. CDR3 nucleotide sequence: TGCAGTGCTAAGAGACAGAATGGCTACACCTTC. The encoded protein is CSAKRQNGYTF.

The J gene is TRBJ2-3, the V gene TRBV11-2, with D hard to call. Trimming took 2 bases from V and 6 from J, leaving 15 bases between them. This CDR3 is built from 15 residues. Germline V gene sequence: CDR1 SGHAT, CDR2 FQNNGV. The CDR3: CASSLNGEETDTQYF. The CDR3 DNA reads TGTGCCAGCAGCTTAAATGGCGAGGAGACCGATACGCAGTATTTT.

V and J are TRBV10-3 and TRBJ1-2, with 10 bases identical to TRBD1. V shed 0 bases, J shed 6 bases, and the junction held 7 bases outside the gene matches. Germline-derived CDR1 and CDR2 are ENHRY and SYGVKD. The CDR3 is 16 amino acids. For the CDR3, the DNA is TGTGCCATCAGTGAGTCAAGGGACAGGGGTCCCGATGGCTACACCTTC. It yields the protein CAISESRDRGPDGYTF.

The chain couples TRBV6-2 or TRBV6-3 to TRBJ1-3; D is unresolved. The germline V gene encodes CDR1 MNHEY and CDR2 SVGEGT. V was trimmed by 6 bases and J by 1 base, leaving 10 bases between them. This CDR3 is built from 14 residues. The CDR3 DNA is TGTGCCAGCAGCCCGACCGCTTCTGGAAACACCATATATTTT. Its protein product is CASSPTASGNTIYF.